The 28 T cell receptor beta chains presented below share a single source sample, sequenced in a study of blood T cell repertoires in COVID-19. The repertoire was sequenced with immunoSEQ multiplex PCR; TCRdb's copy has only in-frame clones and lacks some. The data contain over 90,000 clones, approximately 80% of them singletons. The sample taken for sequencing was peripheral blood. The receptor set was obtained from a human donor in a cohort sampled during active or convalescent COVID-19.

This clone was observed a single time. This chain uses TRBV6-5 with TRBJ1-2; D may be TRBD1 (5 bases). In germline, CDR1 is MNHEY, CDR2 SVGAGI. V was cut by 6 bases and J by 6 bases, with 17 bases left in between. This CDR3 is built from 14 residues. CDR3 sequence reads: CASSQKVWGDGYTF. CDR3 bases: TGTGCCAGCAGCCAGAAGGTCTGGGGGGATGGCTACACCTTC.

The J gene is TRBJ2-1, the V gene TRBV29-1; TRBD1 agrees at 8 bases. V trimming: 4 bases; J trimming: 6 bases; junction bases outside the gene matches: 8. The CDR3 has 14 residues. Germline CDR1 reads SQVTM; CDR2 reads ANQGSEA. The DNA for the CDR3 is TGCAGCGTTGCTCGGACAGGGTCTTTCAATGAGCAGTTCTTC. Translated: CSVARTGSFNEQFF.

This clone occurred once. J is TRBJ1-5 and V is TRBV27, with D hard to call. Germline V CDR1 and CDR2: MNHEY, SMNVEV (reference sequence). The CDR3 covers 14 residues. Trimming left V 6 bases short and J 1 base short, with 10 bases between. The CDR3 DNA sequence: TGTGCCAGCAGACTTAGCAGAAGCAATCAGCCCCAGCATTTT. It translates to CASRLSRSNQPQHF.

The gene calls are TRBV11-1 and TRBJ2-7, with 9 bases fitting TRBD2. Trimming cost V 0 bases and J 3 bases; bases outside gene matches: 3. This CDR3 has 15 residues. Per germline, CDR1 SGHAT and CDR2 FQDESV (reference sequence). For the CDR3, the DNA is TGTGCCAGCAGCTTAGCGGCTAGCGGGAACTACGAGCAGTACTTC. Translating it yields CASSLAASGNYEQYF. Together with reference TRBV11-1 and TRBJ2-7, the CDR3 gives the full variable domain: EAEVAQSPRYKITEKSQAVAFWCDPISGHATLYWYRQILGQGPELLVQFQDESVVDDSQLPKDRFSAERLKGVDSTLKIQPAELGDSAMYLCASSLAASGNYEQYFGPGTRLTVT.

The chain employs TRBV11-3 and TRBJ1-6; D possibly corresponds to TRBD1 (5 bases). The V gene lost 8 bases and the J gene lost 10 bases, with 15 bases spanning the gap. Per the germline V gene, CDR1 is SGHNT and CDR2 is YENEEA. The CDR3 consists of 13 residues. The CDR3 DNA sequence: TGTGCCAGCGGGAGGGGTCCAGGATCACCCCTCCACTTT. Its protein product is CASGRGPGSPLHF.

DNA for the CDR3: TGTGCCAGCAGTGAGAAACAGGGAGGGACAGATACGCAGTATTTT. Protein: CASSEKQGGTDTQYF. V is TRBV6-1 and J is TRBJ2-3; D is perhaps TRBD2 (7 bases). Trimming shortened V by 3 bases and J by 3 bases, and 13 bases separated the two germline ends. Germline-derived CDR1 and CDR2 are MNHNS and SASEGT. The CDR3 is 15 amino acids.

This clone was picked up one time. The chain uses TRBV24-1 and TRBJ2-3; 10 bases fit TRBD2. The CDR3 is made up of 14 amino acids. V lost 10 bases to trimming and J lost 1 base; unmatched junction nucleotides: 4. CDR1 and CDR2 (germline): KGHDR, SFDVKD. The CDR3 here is CATAGTSGTDTQYF. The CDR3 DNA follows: TGTGCCACAGCCGGGACTAGCGGCACAGATACGCAGTATTTT.

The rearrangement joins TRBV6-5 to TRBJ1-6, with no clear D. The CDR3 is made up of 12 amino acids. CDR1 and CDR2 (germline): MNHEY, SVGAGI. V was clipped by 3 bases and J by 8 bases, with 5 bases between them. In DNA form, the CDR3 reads TGTGCCAGCAGTTATCGGGATTCACCCCTCCACTTT. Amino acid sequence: CASSYRDSPLHF.

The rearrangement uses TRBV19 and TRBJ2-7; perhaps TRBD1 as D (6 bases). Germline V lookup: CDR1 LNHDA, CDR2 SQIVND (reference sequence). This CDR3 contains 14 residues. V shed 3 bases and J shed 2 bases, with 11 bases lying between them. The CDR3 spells CASSIRDTTYEQYF. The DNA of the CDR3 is TGTGCCAGTAGTATCCGGGACACCACCTACGAGCAGTACTTC.

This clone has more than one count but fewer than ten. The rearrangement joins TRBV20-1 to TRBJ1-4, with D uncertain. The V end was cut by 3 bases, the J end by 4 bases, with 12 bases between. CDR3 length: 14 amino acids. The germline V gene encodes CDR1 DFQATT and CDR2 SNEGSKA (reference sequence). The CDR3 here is CSASAGGINEKLFF. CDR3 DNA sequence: TGCAGTGCTAGTGCGGGAGGGATTAATGAAAAACTGTTTTTT.

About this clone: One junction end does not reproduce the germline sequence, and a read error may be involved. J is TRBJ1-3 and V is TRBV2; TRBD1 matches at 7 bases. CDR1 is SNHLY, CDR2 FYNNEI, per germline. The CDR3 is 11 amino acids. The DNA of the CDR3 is TGTGCCAGCAGTGAAAGGGACAGAAGTCATTTT. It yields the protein CASSERDRSHF.

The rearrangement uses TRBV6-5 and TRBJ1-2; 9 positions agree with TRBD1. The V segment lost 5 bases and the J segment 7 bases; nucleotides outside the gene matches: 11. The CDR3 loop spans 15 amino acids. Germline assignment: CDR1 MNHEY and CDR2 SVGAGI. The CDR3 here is CASSRDRDHVRGYTF. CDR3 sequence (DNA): TGTGCCAGCAGTCGGGACAGGGACCATGTTCGTGGCTACACCTTC.

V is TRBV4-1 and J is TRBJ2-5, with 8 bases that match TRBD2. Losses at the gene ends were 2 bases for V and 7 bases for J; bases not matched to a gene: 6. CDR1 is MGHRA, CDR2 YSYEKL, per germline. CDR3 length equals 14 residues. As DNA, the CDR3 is TGCGCCAGCAGCCAAACCGGGACTAGAGGGACCCAGTACTTC. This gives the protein CASSQTGTRGTQYF.

CDR3 amino acids: CASSLDEDISWTEAFF. In DNA, the CDR3 is TGTGCCAGCAGCTTAGATGAGGACATTTCGTGGACTGAAGCTTTCTTT. The J gene is TRBJ1-1, the V gene TRBV11-2; tentatively, D is TRBD1 (5 bases). In germline, CDR1 is SGHAT, CDR2 FQNNGV. The CDR3 runs 16 residues. The V end was cut by 0 bases, the J end by 5 bases, with 16 bases between.

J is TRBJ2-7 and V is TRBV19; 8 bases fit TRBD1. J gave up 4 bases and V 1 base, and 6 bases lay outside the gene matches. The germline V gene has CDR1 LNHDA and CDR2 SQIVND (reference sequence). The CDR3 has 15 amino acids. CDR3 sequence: CASSIAGNRGYEQYF. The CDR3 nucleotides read TGTGCCAGTAGTATAGCGGGGAACAGGGGGTACGAGCAGTACTTC.

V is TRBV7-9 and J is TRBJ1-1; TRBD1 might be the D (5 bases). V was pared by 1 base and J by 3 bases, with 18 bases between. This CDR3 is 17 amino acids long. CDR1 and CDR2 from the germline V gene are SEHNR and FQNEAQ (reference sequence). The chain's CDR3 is CASSLGPGQWGDTEAFF. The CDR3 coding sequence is TGTGCCAGCAGCTTAGGCCCGGGGCAGTGGGGGGACACTGAAGCTTTCTTT.

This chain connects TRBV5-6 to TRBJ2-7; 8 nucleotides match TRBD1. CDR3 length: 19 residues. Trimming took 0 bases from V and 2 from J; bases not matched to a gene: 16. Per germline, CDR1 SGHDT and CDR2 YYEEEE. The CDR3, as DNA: TGTGCCAGCAGCTTGGTAGGGACGAAGACAGGGGCGGGACCCTACGAGCAGTACTTC. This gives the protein CASSLVGTKTGAGPYEQYF.

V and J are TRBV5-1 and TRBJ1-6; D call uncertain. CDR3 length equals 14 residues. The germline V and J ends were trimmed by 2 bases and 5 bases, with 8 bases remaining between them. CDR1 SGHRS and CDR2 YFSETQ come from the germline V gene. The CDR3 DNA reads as TGCGCCAGCAGCTTACCGGGGAATAATTCACCCCTCCACTTT. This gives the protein CASSLPGNNSPLHF.

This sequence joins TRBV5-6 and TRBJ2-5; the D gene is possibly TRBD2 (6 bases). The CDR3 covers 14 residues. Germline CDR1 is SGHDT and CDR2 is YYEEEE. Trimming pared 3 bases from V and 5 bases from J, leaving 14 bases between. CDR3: CASSYAGRLETQYF. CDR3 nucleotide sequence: TGTGCCAGCAGCTACGCGGGGAGACTGGAGACCCAGTACTTC.

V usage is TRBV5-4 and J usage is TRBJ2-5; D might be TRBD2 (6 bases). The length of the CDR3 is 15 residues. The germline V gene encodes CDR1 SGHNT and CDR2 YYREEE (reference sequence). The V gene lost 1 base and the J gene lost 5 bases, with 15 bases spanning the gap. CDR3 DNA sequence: TGTGCCAGCAGCTTGTTGGCTAGCGCTAGGGAGACCCAGTACTTC. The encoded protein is CASSLLASARETQYF.

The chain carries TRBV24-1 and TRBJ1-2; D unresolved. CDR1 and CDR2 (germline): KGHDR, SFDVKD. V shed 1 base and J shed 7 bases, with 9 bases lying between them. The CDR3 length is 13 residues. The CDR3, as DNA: TGTGCCACCAGTGATTTATACACAGCTGGCTACACCTTC. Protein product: CATSDLYTAGYTF.

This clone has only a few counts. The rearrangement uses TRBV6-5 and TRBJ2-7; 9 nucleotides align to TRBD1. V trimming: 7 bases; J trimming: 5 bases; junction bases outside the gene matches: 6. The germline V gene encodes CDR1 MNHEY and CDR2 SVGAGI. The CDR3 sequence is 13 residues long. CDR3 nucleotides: TGTGCCAGCACCGGGACAGGGTTAAACGAGCAGTACTTC. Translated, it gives CASTGTGLNEQYF.

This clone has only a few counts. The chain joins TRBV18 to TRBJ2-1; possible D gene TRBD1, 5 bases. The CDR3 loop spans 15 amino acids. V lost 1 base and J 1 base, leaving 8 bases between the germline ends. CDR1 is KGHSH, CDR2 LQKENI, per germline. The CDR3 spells CASSPQGPSYNEQFF. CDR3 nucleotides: TGTGCCAGCTCACCACAGGGGCCTTCCTACAATGAGCAGTTCTTC.

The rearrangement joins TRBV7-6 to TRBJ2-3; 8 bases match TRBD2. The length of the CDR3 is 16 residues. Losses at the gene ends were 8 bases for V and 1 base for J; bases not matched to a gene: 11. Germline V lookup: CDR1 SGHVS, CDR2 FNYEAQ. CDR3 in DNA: TGTGCCAGCGGTCGTGGTAGCGGGACGGGCACAGATACGCAGTATTTT. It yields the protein CASGRGSGTGTDTQYF.

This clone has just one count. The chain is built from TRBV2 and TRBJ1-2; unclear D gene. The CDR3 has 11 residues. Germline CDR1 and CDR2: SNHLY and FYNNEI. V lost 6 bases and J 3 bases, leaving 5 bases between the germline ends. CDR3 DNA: TGTGCCAGCAGGGCGGACTATGGCTACACCTTC. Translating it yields CASRADYGYTF.

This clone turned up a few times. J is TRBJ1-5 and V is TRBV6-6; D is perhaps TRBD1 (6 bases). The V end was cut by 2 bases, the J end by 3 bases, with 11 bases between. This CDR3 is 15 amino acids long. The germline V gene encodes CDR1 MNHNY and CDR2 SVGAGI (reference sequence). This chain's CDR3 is CASSYPGQFNQPQHF. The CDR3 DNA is TGTGCCAGCAGTTACCCGGGACAATTCAATCAGCCCCAGCATTTT.

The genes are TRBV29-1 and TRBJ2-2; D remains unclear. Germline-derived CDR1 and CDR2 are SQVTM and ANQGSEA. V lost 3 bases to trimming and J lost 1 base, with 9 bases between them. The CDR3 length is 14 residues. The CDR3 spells CSVERRRNTGELFF. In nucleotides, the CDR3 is TGCAGCGTTGAGAGGCGGAGGAACACCGGGGAGCTGTTTTTT.

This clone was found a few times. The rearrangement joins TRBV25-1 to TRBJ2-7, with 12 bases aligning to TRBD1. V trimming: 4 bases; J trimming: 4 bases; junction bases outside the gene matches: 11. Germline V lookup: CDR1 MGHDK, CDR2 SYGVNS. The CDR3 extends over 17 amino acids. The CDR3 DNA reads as TGTGCCAGCAGTGGTATCCGGGACAGGGGGCATAGGTACGAGCAGTACTTC. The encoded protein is CASSGIRDRGHRYEQYF.